This passage covers 16 T cell receptor beta chains from one sample sequenced in a study of OX40 agonist ivuxolimab in advanced cancers. Using immunoSEQ multiplex PCR, the repertoire was profiled, and TCRdb retains in-frame clones only, with some absent. The sample consists of approximately 28,000 clones, about 84% of them appearing once. The source material was CD4+ or CD8+ T cells sorted from blood, sampled in a trial of the OX40 agonist ivuxolimab. The receptors originated from an adult with an advanced solid tumor such as melanoma, head and neck, liver or kidney cancer.

This rearrangement joins TRBV10-2 to TRBJ2-2, with D uncertain. The ends were cut back, 8 bases at V and 0 bases at J, with 7 bases in the middle. This CDR3 has 13 amino acids. CDR1 is WSHSY and CDR2 is SAAADI in the germline V gene. CDR3 coding DNA: TGCGCCAGCGTTTACGCGAACACCGGGGAGCTGTTTTTT. Translation: CASVYANTGELFF.

In DNA, the CDR3 is TGTGCCAGCAGTGCGTACGAGCAGTACTTC. This sequence encodes CASSAYEQYF. V gene TRBV6-5 combines with J gene TRBJ2-7; D remains ambiguous. The germline V gene has CDR1 MNHEY and CDR2 SVGAGI. The CDR3 length is 10 residues. The V gene lost 5 bases and the J gene lost 4 bases, with 3 bases spanning the gap.

CDR3 nucleotide sequence: TGCGCCAGCAGCACGGGGGGCAGGACCTACGAGCAGTACTTC. Translated, it gives CASSTGGRTYEQYF. This chain joins TRBV5-1 and TRBJ2-7, with D possibly being TRBD2 (7 bases). The CDR3 covers 14 residues. Trimming took 4 bases from V and 2 from J, leaving 13 bases between them. Germline V gene sequence: CDR1 SGHRS, CDR2 YFSETQ.

The genes are TRBV5-4 and TRBJ2-7, with D tentatively TRBD2 (6 bases). The CDR3 consists of 15 residues. V gave up 4 bases and J gave up 2 bases, with 16 bases separating them. Germline-derived CDR1 and CDR2 are SGHNT and YYREEE (reference sequence). CDR3 protein: CASSRDGGAPYEQYF. The CDR3 DNA reads as TGTGCCAGCAGCAGGGACGGGGGAGCCCCCTACGAGCAGTACTTC.

This chain links TRBV6-6 with TRBJ2-5; 7 bases map to TRBD1. J gave up 4 bases and V 5 bases, and 7 bases lay outside the gene matches. The CDR3 is 14 amino acids. CDR1 MNHNY and CDR2 SVGAGI come from the germline V gene (reference sequence). DNA of the CDR3: TGTGCCAGCAGTCAATCTCCAGGGGGAGAGACCCAGTACTTC. Translated, it gives CASSQSPGGETQYF.

The genes are TRBV5-6 and TRBJ1-5; unclear D gene. The germline V and J ends were trimmed by 2 bases and 3 bases, with 9 bases remaining between them. Germline V lookup: CDR1 SGHDT, CDR2 YYEEEE. The CDR3 totals 14 residues. The CDR3 DNA reads TGTGCCAGCAGCTTTCAAAGTATCAATCAGCCCCAGCATTTT. As protein: CASSFQSINQPQHF.

The V and J genes are TRBV6-5 and TRBJ2-3; D may be TRBD2 (5 bases). Germline-derived CDR1 and CDR2 are MNHEY and SVGAGI. Trimming stripped 7 bases from V and 0 bases from J, with 14 bases between. The CDR3 length is 15 residues. The CDR3 spells CASTSSGASTDTQYF. For the CDR3, the DNA is TGTGCCAGCACATCAAGCGGTGCTAGCACAGATACGCAGTATTTT.

The chain employs TRBV28 and TRBJ2-1; tentative D call: TRBD1 (6 bases). The CDR3 contains 14 residues. Germline V gene data show CDR1 as MDHEN and CDR2 as SYDVKM. Trimming took 6 bases from V and 1 from J, leaving 10 bases between them. The CDR3 DNA follows: TGTGCCAGCAGGACAGGACCTTCCTACAATGAGCAGTTCTTC. Translation: CASRTGPSYNEQFF.

The V call is TRBV7-9, the J call TRBJ2-7; D not resolved. The CDR3 consists of 15 residues. The germline gives CDR1 SEHNR, CDR2 FQNEAQ (reference sequence). The V and J ends lost 5 bases and 3 bases respectively, with 17 bases between them. CDR3 coding DNA: TGTGCCAGCAGCGGGGTGCGTGAGCTAAACTACGAGCAGTACTTC. Amino acids: CASSGVRELNYEQYF.

The genes are TRBV15 and TRBJ2-3; D possibly uses TRBD1 or TRBD2 (5 bases each). In germline, CDR1 is LNHNV, CDR2 YYDKDF (reference sequence). The V end lost 0 bases, the J end lost 1 base, and 17 bases lay between the germline ends. This CDR3 comprises 18 residues. Here the CDR3 DNA reads TGTGCCACCAGCAGAGATCAGGGTAGCGCGAGCGGCACAGATACGCAGTATTTT. As protein: CATSRDQGSASGTDTQYF.

V is TRBV9 and J is TRBJ2-7; a weak D match, TRBD1 (6 bases). The CDR3 spans 15 residues. The germline CDR1 and CDR2 sequences are SGDLS and YYNGEE. V was clipped by 2 bases and J by 0 bases, with 12 bases between them. Here the CDR3 reads CASSVTGHNSYEQYF. In DNA form, the CDR3 reads TGTGCCAGCAGCGTGACGGGACATAACTCCTACGAGCAGTACTTC.

The V call is TRBV19, the J call TRBJ2-7, with 9 bases fitting TRBD1. V shed 6 bases, J shed 3 bases, and the junction held 6 bases outside the gene matches. Germline CDR1 LNHDA, CDR2 SQIVND (reference sequence). The CDR3 has 14 amino acids. In DNA, the CDR3 is TGTGCCAGTAGCTGGGCGGGACAGGGCTACGAGCAGTACTTC. Translating gives CASSWAGQGYEQYF.

This clone was seen more than once but under ten times. This chain connects TRBV7-8 to TRBJ1-5; D call uncertain. Germline V gives CDR1 SGHVS, CDR2 FQNEAQ. This CDR3 is 16 amino acids long. Trimming pared 5 bases from V and 2 bases from J, leaving 16 bases between. The CDR3 DNA reads TGTGCCAGCAGCCGCGGGTATGGGCAGGGCAATCAGCCCCAGCATTTT. Translation gives CASSRGYGQGNQPQHF.

The chain joins TRBV4-2 to TRBJ1-5, with a possible D match to TRBD1 (5 bases). The V gene's germline CDR1 is LGHNA and CDR2 YNFKEQ. The CDR3 length is 18 residues. The germline V and J ends were trimmed by 0 bases and 0 bases, with 15 bases remaining between them. In DNA, the CDR3 is TGTGCCAGCAGCCAAGAGTTGGGACCGGGTTATAGCAATCAGCCCCAGCATTTT. Its protein product is CASSQELGPGYSNQPQHF.

The chain uses TRBV2 and TRBJ2-5; possible D gene TRBD2, 5 bases. Germline V gives CDR1 SNHLY, CDR2 FYNNEI. The CDR3 is 16 residues long. V lost 0 bases to trimming and J lost 11 bases, with 22 bases between them. Here the CDR3 DNA reads TGTGCCAGCAGTGAAGCTTTAGGCGGTTGGAGGTGGGAGCAGTACTTC. Its protein is CASSEALGGWRWEQYF.

The rearrangement links TRBV7-9 to TRBJ2-7, with D unresolved. CDR3 length equals 12 residues. Germline CDR1 SEHNR, CDR2 FQNEAQ (reference sequence). Between the trimmed V and J ends, which lost 1 base and 6 bases, there was a span of 7 bases. CDR3: CASSLGAIEQYF. CDR3 sequence (DNA): TGTGCCAGCAGCTTAGGAGCCATCGAGCAGTACTTC.